The entry below gives a single T cell receptor beta chain sequence along with its context. Its antigen is not known. The CDR3 has 15 amino acids. Unmatched junction bases numbered 5, after V lost 2 bases and J lost 4 bases. Looked up from germline, CDR1 is SGHVS and CDR2 is FQNEAQ. The data are from a study of T cell responses to AZD1222 COVID-19 vaccine. Overall study: Pooling covered second doses at about 4 or about 12 weeks.

The protocol was immunoSEQ multiplex PCR, while the TCRdb copy is restricted to in-frame clones and leaves out a portion. The sample includes 150,000 or so clones, more than 85% of them seen just once. Study-wide points: Clonal diversity may have been underestimated in mostly white British donors. Spike regions recognized by vaccine-associated CD4 TCRs spanned the protein, led by 160-218 and 743-854. Vaccination with two AZD1222 doses was followed by a rise in Spike-specific TCR breadth and depth.

The receptor was isolated from an adult in good health. This material consisted of peripheral blood, taken on day 0 of AZD1222 vaccination. V usage is TRBV7-8 and J usage is TRBJ1-2, with 9 bases that match TRBD1. CDR3 residues: CASSLTGGGSYGYTF. The DNA of the CDR3 is TGTGCCAGCAGCTTAACAGGGGGCGGCAGCTATGGCTACACCTTC.